Below, 20 T cell receptor beta chains from the same sample are listed, as sequenced in a study of cytomegalovirus exposure and HLA in healthy donors (dated 2017 in TCRdb). The method was the immunoSEQ multiplex PCR assay. The multiplex PCR relied on a mix of 60 forward primers for TCR Vbeta segments and 13 reverse primers for TCR Jbeta segments. In its TCRdb copy, this immuneACCESS table keeps in-frame sequences only and misses some clones. Where compared with another copy, unresolved V genes explain less than half of these, and the others have no known cause. This sample is represented by some 160,000 clones; about 84% of them were singletons. 1% to 1.5% of the sample is held by the ten biggest clonotypes. The sequenced material came from PBMCs. The receptors derive from a man aged 45-60 years in good health and CMV-seropositive.

The rearrangement joins TRBV11-2 to TRBJ2-5; no clear D gene. Germline V gene sequence: CDR1 SGHAT, CDR2 FQNNGV. The germline V and J ends were trimmed by 1 base and 2 bases, with 5 bases remaining between them. This CDR3 comprises 13 residues. The CDR3 nucleotides are TGTGCCAGCAGCTTAGCCAGTCAAGAGACCCAGTACTTC. Encoded protein: CASSLASQETQYF.

The chain carries TRBV4-2 and TRBJ1-2, with D hard to call. The CDR3 is 13 residues long. Trimming removed 1 base from V and 7 bases from J, with 10 bases in between. Germline V gene lookup returns CDR1 LGHNA and CDR2 YNFKEQ. The CDR3: CASSQVLGGGYTF. The CDR3 coding sequence is TGTGCCAGCAGCCAAGTCCTAGGAGGTGGCTACACCTTC.

CDR3 sequence: CASSQGTSGSWETYEQYF. CDR3 sequence (DNA): TGCGCCAGCAGCCAAGGGACTAGCGGGAGTTGGGAGACCTACGAGCAGTACTTC. The chain employs TRBV4-3 and TRBJ2-7; TRBD2 matches at 13 bases. V was clipped by 1 base and J by 2 bases; unmatched bases: 8. CDR1 and CDR2 (germline): LGHNA, YSLEER. The CDR3 totals 18 residues.

V and J are TRBV2 and TRBJ2-3; 8 nucleotides line up with TRBD2. The V gene's germline CDR1 is SNHLY and CDR2 FYNNEI. Trimming took 6 bases from V and 4 from J; bases not matched to a gene: 6. This CDR3 spans 14 amino acids. The CDR3 spells CASRVAGTSDTQYF. CDR3 in DNA: TGTGCCAGCAGGGTAGCGGGGACGTCAGATACGCAGTATTTT.

This clone was picked up a small number of times. The chain combines TRBV5-4 with TRBJ2-1; 9 bases map to TRBD2. V shed 4 bases, J shed 5 bases, and the junction held 7 bases outside the gene matches. Germline CDR1 reads SGHNT; CDR2 reads YYREEE (reference sequence). The CDR3 is 15 amino acids. In DNA, the CDR3 is TGTGCCAGCAGCCGCCAGCGGGGGGAGAACAATGAGCAGTTCTTC. It is translated as CASSRQRGENNEQFF.

This clone was picked up a small number of times. V and J are TRBV30 and TRBJ2-7; the D gene is possibly TRBD2 (6 bases). The CDR3 runs 15 residues. Germline CDR1 GTSNPN, CDR2 SVGIG (reference sequence). The V and J ends lost 0 bases and 2 bases respectively, with 14 bases between them. Written as DNA, the CDR3 is TGTGCCTGGAGTGTACGGGGAAGGAGGGCCTACGAGCAGTACTTC. Translated, it gives CAWSVRGRRAYEQYF.

V and J are TRBV21-1 and TRBJ2-3; the table names TRBD1, a call not compared with the DNA. TRBV21-1 has pseudogene status. The CDR3 has 18 amino acids. The CDR3 region has the DNA TGTGCCAGCAGCAAAGCCTACCCGACAGGGGTGGGAACGGATACGCAGTATTTT. Translating gives CASSKAYPTGVGTDTQYF.

This rearrangement joins TRBV7-9 to TRBJ1-1; D gene uncertain. CDR3 length: 14 amino acids. Germline CDR1 and CDR2: SEHNR and FQNEAQ (reference sequence). The V end lost 0 bases, the J end lost 7 bases, and 12 bases lay between the germline ends. The CDR3 DNA is TGTGCCAGCAGCTTAGCCCCGCGAGGCGGTGAAGCTTTCTTT. The encoded protein is CASSLAPRGGEAFF.

The V gene is TRBV2, the J gene TRBJ1-5, with TRBD1 identical over 9 bases. CDR3 length: 15 residues. After removal of 6 bases from V and 3 bases from J, the junction contained 6 bases not matched to a gene. The V gene's germline CDR1 is SNHLY and CDR2 FYNNEI. Here the CDR3 DNA reads TGTGCCAGCAGCCCCTGGGACAGGGCCAATCAGCCCCAGCATTTT. This gives the protein CASSPWDRANQPQHF. Variable domain in full (rest from reference TRBV2 and TRBJ1-5): EPEVTQTPSHQVTQMGQEVILRCVPISNHLYFYWYRQILGQKVEFLVSFYNNEISEKSEIFDDQFSVERPDGSNFTLKIRSTKLEDSAMYFCASSPWDRANQPQHFGDGTRLSIL.

The genes are TRBV2 and TRBJ2-3; 8 bases match TRBD2. From germline, CDR1 is SNHLY and CDR2 FYNNEI. The CDR3 covers 17 residues. After removal of 4 bases from V and 5 bases from J, the junction contained 14 bases not matched to a gene. CDR3 region: CASSGSDGRAGEDTQYF. CDR3 coding DNA: TGTGCCAGCAGTGGATCAGACGGGAGGGCCGGGGAAGATACGCAGTATTTT.

The genes are TRBV6-4 and TRBJ2-7; TRBD1 aligns across 7 bases. CDR1 is MRHNA, CDR2 SNTAGT, per germline. J lost 4 bases, V lost 8 bases, and 8 bases had no gene match. The CDR3 has 13 residues. The CDR3 DNA sequence: TGTGCCAGCCCGAGGACAGGCGGATACGAGCAGTACTTC. Its translation: CASPRTGGYEQYF.

This chain joins TRBV28 and TRBJ2-2, with a weak D call TRBD1 (6 bases). This CDR3 has 14 residues. Germline assignment: CDR1 MDHEN and CDR2 SYDVKM. Trimming left V 6 bases short and J 5 bases short, with 13 bases between. The CDR3 region is CASRVQGFTGELFF. CDR3 in DNA: TGTGCCAGCAGAGTACAGGGATTTACCGGGGAGCTGTTTTTT.

This clone was found a few times. This sequence joins TRBV7-3 and TRBJ2-5, with D possibly matching TRBD1 (6 bases). Germline values: CDR1 SGHTA, CDR2 FQGTGA. There are 16 residues in the CDR3. The ends were cut back, 1 base at V and 1 base at J, with 13 bases in the middle. The chain's CDR3 is CASSLSPQGPQETQYF. The CDR3 nucleotides are TGTGCCAGCAGCTTAAGCCCACAGGGCCCCCAAGAGACCCAGTACTTC.

This clone occurred a few times. Its ends do not fully match the called genes, so a read error is possible. The rearrangement uses TRBV19 and TRBJ1-5; the match to TRBD1 covers 11 bases. Germline V CDR1 and CDR2: LNHDA, SQIVND (reference sequence). The CDR3 contains 15 residues. CDR3 DNA sequence: TGTGCCAGTAGTCTCCGGACAGGGGGCAAGCAGCCCCAGCATTTT. Translating it yields CASSLRTGGKQPQHF.

A word on this clone: Compared with germline, one end of the junction differs, possibly owing to a read error. The rearrangement links TRBV10-3 to TRBJ1-1; possible D gene TRBD1, 5 bases. Germline V CDR1 and CDR2: ENHRY, SYGVKD. The CDR3 loop spans 13 amino acids. CDR3 coding DNA: TGTGCCATCGCGGGGCTGGAAACCCGTGAAACTTTCTTT. Residues: CAIAGLETRETFF.

The V gene is TRBV2, the J gene TRBJ1-5, with D hard to call. In germline, CDR1 is SNHLY, CDR2 FYNNEI. V was clipped by 4 bases and J by 9 bases, with 13 bases between them. This CDR3 is 13 amino acids long. CDR3 in amino acids: CASSVGPARPQHF. CDR3 nucleotides: TGTGCCAGCAGTGTTGGCCCCGCCCGGCCCCAGCATTTT.

J is TRBJ1-1 and V is TRBV29-1; 10 bases are a match to TRBD1. J gave up 3 bases and V 4 bases, and 2 bases lay outside the gene matches. Germline lookup yields CDR1 SQVTM and CDR2 ANQGSEA. CDR3 size: 13 residues. Here the CDR3 DNA reads TGCAGCGTTGTTGGGACAGGGGACACTGAAGCTTTCTTT. Translation gives CSVVGTGDTEAFF.

CDR3 amino acids: CASIRDRSTDTQYF. The DNA of the CDR3 is TGCGCCAGTATACGGGACAGAAGCACAGATACGCAGTATTTT. The chain links TRBV5-1 to TRBJ2-3; 7 bases match TRBD1. The CDR3 is 14 residues long. Trimming removed 8 bases from V and 0 bases from J; junction bases left unmatched: 6. Germline assignment: CDR1 SGHRS and CDR2 YFSETQ.

This chain links TRBV6-1 with TRBJ2-2; D call uncertain. The CDR3 totals 13 residues. The V end was cut by 7 bases, the J end by 5 bases, with 11 bases between. Looked up from germline, CDR1 is MNHNS and CDR2 is SASEGT. The CDR3 protein is CASILYWTGELFF. CDR3 nucleotide sequence: TGTGCCAGCATATTATACTGGACCGGGGAGCTGTTTTTT.

CDR3 amino acids: CASSGDSGSAEQYF. The CDR3 DNA reads TGTGCCAGCAGTGGTGACAGCGGGAGCGCCGAGCAGTACTTC. This sequence joins TRBV9 and TRBJ2-7; 8 nucleotides match TRBD2. In germline, CDR1 is SGDLS, CDR2 YYNGEE. The CDR3 totals 14 residues. With 5 bases clipped from V and 6 bases from J, the junction kept 10 bases outside the gene matches.